The 12 T cell receptor beta chains reported below all come from one sample, sequenced in a study of neurological immune-mediated disorders. Via MiXCR, TCRdb re-called the 5' RACE reads, giving one row per CDR3 protein. The sample consists of about 50,000 distinct CDR3 sequences, less than 4% of them appearing once. Source material: PBMCs. The receptor set was obtained from a woman in her 50s with multiple sclerosis.

This clonotype was observed many times. This chain connects TRBV11-1 to TRBJ2-1, with 9 positions matching TRBD2. The CDR3 is made up of 17 amino acids. With V trimmed by 4 bases and J by 9 bases, 16 bases remained unmatched. Germline V lookup: CDR1 SGHAT, CDR2 FQDESV (reference sequence). The CDR3 region has the DNA TGTGCCAGCAGCTATACCTCCGGGACTAGCAATTTTGGTGAGCAGTTCTTC. It yields the protein CASSYTSGTSNFGEQFF.

This clonotype was observed many times. This chain joins TRBV5-1 and TRBJ2-7; 13 nucleotides match TRBD2. V was clipped by 0 bases and J by 2 bases; unmatched bases: 5. CDR1 is SGHRS, CDR2 YFSETQ, per germline. There are 17 residues in the CDR3. CDR3 DNA sequence: TGCGCCAGCAGCTTGGGACTAGCGGGGGGAGGCCCCTACGAGCAGTACTTC. It specifies CASSLGLAGGGPYEQYF. Looking up the rest from reference TRBV5-1 and TRBJ2-7 gives the full variable domain: KAGVTQTPRYLIKTRGQQVTLSCSPISGHRSVSWYQQTPGQGLQFLFEYFSETQRNKGNFPGRFSGRQFSNSRSEMNVSTLELGDSALYLCASSLGLAGGGPYEQYFGPGTRLTVT.

This clonotype has more than one count but fewer than ten. The V call is TRBV7-8, the J call TRBJ2-2, with TRBD2 matching over 12 bases. The CDR3 is made up of 17 amino acids. CDR1 is SGHVS, CDR2 FQNEAQ, per germline. Losses at the gene ends were 1 base for V and 6 bases for J; bases not matched to a gene: 6. DNA for the CDR3: TGTGCCAGCAGCTTAGAAAGGACTAGCGGGGACGCCGGGGAGCTGTTTTTT. It is translated as CASSLERTSGDAGELFF.

Many counts were recorded for this clonotype. The chain has TRBV6-1 and TRBJ1-5, with D maybe TRBD1 (5 bases). V was trimmed by 8 bases and J by 2 bases, leaving 16 bases between them. CDR1 and CDR2 from the germline V gene are MNHNS and SASEGT. The CDR3 is 15 residues long. For the CDR3, the DNA is TGTGCCAGCGACAGAATCGAGTTCGGCAATCAGCCCCAGCATTTT. This sequence encodes CASDRIEFGNQPQHF.

This clonotype occurred many times. The chain couples TRBV27 to TRBJ1-3; 7 nucleotides line up with TRBD1. The J segment lost 12 bases and the V segment lost 0 bases, leaving 20 bases of the junction unmatched. This CDR3 is built from 18 residues. Germline assignment: CDR1 MNHEY and CDR2 SMNVEV (reference sequence). CDR3 coding DNA: TGTGCCAGCAGTTTATCGGGCGGGACAGCTGAATTTGGAAAAAACATATATTTT. Protein: CASSLSGGTAEFGKNIYF.

At least ten counts were recorded for this clonotype. The chain couples TRBV4-1 to TRBJ1-5; TRBD1 matches 11 bases. Germline trimming cut 1 base from V and 5 bases from J; bases unmatched to any gene: 10. Per the germline V gene, CDR1 is MGHRA and CDR2 is YSYEKL. The CDR3 spans 18 residues. The DNA of the CDR3 is TGCGCCAGCAGCCAAGTTGCCGGACAGGGGGCTTCGTATCAGCCCCAGCATTTT. Its translation: CASSQVAGQGASYQPQHF.

The sample holds many counts of this clonotype. In nucleotides, the CDR3 is TGCAGTGCTAGGATGGGTGCAGAGACCCAGTACTTC. Translating it yields CSARMGAETQYF. V is TRBV20-1 and J is TRBJ2-5; D not resolved. V gave up 3 bases and J gave up 4 bases, with 9 bases separating them. The CDR3 is 12 amino acids. Germline V CDR1 and CDR2: DFQATT, SNEGSKA (reference sequence).

This clonotype was found many times. The J gene is TRBJ2-5, the V gene TRBV2; D ambiguous. CDR1 and CDR2 (germline): SNHLY, FYNNEI. The CDR3 totals 14 residues. Between the trimmed V and J ends, which lost 3 bases and 0 bases, there was a span of 8 bases. The CDR3 DNA is TGTGCCAGCAGTGAGAACAGAGACCAAGAGACCCAGTACTTC. Translating gives CASSENRDQETQYF. Looking up the rest from reference TRBV2 and TRBJ2-5 gives the full variable domain: EPEVTQTPSHQVTQMGQEVILRCVPISNHLYFYWYRQILGQKVEFLVSFYNNEISEKSEIFDDQFSVERPDGSNFTLKIRSTKLEDSAMYFCASSENRDQETQYFGPGTRLLVL.

The table lists this clonotype with many counts. The gene calls are TRBV3-1 and TRBJ2-3; 7 bases match TRBD2. J lost 2 bases, V lost 0 bases, and 8 bases had no gene match. Germline V gives CDR1 LGHDT, CDR2 YNNKEL (reference sequence). This CDR3 is built from 17 residues. CDR3 nucleotide sequence: TGTGCCAGCAGCCAAGATTTGGGAGGGCTCCCCACAGATACGCAGTATTTT. As protein: CASSQDLGGLPTDTQYF.

This clonotype was seen many times. The chain links TRBV5-1 to TRBJ2-5; tentatively, D is TRBD1 or TRBD2 (5 bases each). CDR1 SGHRS and CDR2 YFSETQ come from the germline V gene. V was clipped by 4 bases and J by 5 bases, with 12 bases between them. The CDR3 totals 13 residues. The CDR3 sequence is CASSARELETQYF. The DNA for the CDR3 is TGCGCCAGCAGCGCCAGGGAGCTGGAGACCCAGTACTTC.

This clonotype has just a few counts. The rearrangement joins TRBV20-1 to TRBJ2-4, with D hard to call. Per the germline V gene, CDR1 is DFQATT and CDR2 is SNEGSKA (reference sequence). The CDR3 covers 12 residues. V was shortened by 0 bases and J by 16 bases, with 16 bases between the two germline ends. CDR3 sequence reads: CSARDPGNVVYF. CDR3 DNA sequence: TGCAGTGCTAGAGATCCGGGCAATGTTGTATACTTC.

This clonotype was counted ten times or more. The V gene is TRBV4-1, the J gene TRBJ1-3; TRBD1 might be the D (5 bases). V gave up 1 base and J gave up 0 bases, with 22 bases separating them. Germline lookup yields CDR1 MGHRA and CDR2 YSYEKL. The length of the CDR3 is 20 residues. CDR3 sequence: CASSQVLGPYAELSGNTIYF. The CDR3, as DNA: TGCGCCAGCAGCCAAGTTCTGGGACCCTACGCAGAACTCTCTGGAAACACCATATATTTT.